Listed here are 25 T cell receptor beta chains from one sample, sequenced in a study of T-cell memory formation after mild COVID-19. TCRdb called the 5' RACE reads again in MiXCR, with one record for every CDR3 protein. This table holds approximately 390,000 distinct CDR3 sequences, about 17% found once. The sample taken for sequencing was PBMCs or a T cell subset sorted from them (not recorded which). The origin of the receptors is a man between 18 and 29 years old who had mild COVID-19 (a few samples of this study predate the infection). Cell type and time point are not known.

This clonotype was observed many times. The rearrangement links TRBV7-9 to TRBJ2-6; D is ambiguous. The CDR3 extends over 15 amino acids. The ends were cut back, 2 bases at V and 0 bases at J, with 5 bases in the middle. Germline lookup yields CDR1 SEHNR and CDR2 FQNEAQ (reference sequence). CDR3 coding DNA: TGTGCCAGCAGCTTAACTTTCTCTGGGGCCAACGTCCTGACTTTC. It translates to CASSLTFSGANVLTF.

The CDR3 nucleotides are TGTGCCAGCAGCGTAGGGGGAGTGGATGAAAAACTGTTTTTT. Translation gives CASSVGGVDEKLFF. V usage is TRBV9 and J usage is TRBJ1-4; the D is unclear. CDR1 and CDR2 (germline): SGDLS, YYNGEE. With 0 bases removed from V and 6 bases from J, the gap between germline ends came to 9 bases. The CDR3 covers 14 residues.

V gene TRBV5-1 combines with J gene TRBJ2-5, with D hard to call. V lost 0 bases and J 7 bases, leaving 16 bases between the germline ends. This CDR3 spans 15 amino acids. CDR1 and CDR2 (germline): SGHRS, YFSETQ. The DNA of the CDR3 is TGCGCCAGCAGCTTGGTGTCGGGTGGGTCGGTGACCCAGTACTTC. Protein: CASSLVSGGSVTQYF.

This clonotype came up many times. The chain is built from TRBV5-5 and TRBJ2-2; perhaps TRBD1 as D (5 bases). CDR3 length: 15 residues. V was shortened by 0 bases and J by 5 bases, with 11 bases between the two germline ends. Germline V gene sequence: CDR1 SGHKS, CDR2 YYEKEE (reference sequence). The CDR3 protein is CASSLGGRITGELFF. The CDR3 DNA is TGTGCCAGCAGCTTGGGGGGCAGGATAACCGGGGAGCTGTTTTTT.

The chain carries TRBV6-2 or TRBV6-3 and TRBJ2-1, with a tentative D call TRBD1 (6 bases). The CDR3 extends over 12 amino acids. CDR1 is MNHEY and CDR2 is SVGEGT in the germline V gene. The V end was cut by 6 bases, the J end by 13 bases, with 16 bases between. The CDR3 DNA reads TGTGCCAGCAGACGGGACACCTCACCCCAGTTCTTC. It translates to CASRRDTSPQFF.

Only a few counts were recorded for this clonotype. The J gene is TRBJ2-7, the V gene TRBV7-8; D possibly corresponds to TRBD1 (6 bases). The germline CDR1 and CDR2 sequences are SGHVS and FQNEAQ. This CDR3 comprises 15 residues. V lost 5 bases and J 2 bases, leaving 16 bases between the germline ends. In nucleotides, the CDR3 is TGTGCCAGCAGCCCCACGACAGGAGACCCCTACGAGCAGTACTTC. This gives the protein CASSPTTGDPYEQYF.

This clonotype was counted a few times. V and J are TRBV7-3 and TRBJ2-1; 8 bases agree with TRBD2. CDR3 length: 15 amino acids. Germline assignment: CDR1 SGHTA and CDR2 FQGTGA. V lost 5 bases and J lost 4; bases outside the gene matches: 7. The CDR3, as DNA: TGTGCCAGCAGCCCTGGACTAGCTACGTACAATGAGCAGTTCTTC. The encoded protein is CASSPGLATYNEQFF. Full variable domain (missing parts from reference TRBV7-3 and TRBJ2-1): GAGVSQTPSNKVTEKGKYVELRCDPISGHTALYWYRQSLGQGPEFLIYFQGTGAADDSGLPNDRFFAVRPEGSVSTLKIQRTERGDSAVYLCASSPGLATYNEQFFGPGTRLTVL.

This clonotype was counted a few times. V usage is TRBV7-2 and J usage is TRBJ1-1; D gene uncertain. From germline, CDR1 is SGHTA and CDR2 FQGNSA. The CDR3 is made up of 13 amino acids. V lost 2 bases to trimming and J lost 4 bases, with 8 bases between them. The CDR3 is CASSLRRVTEAFF. As DNA, the CDR3 is TGTGCCAGCAGCTTACGGCGGGTCACTGAAGCTTTCTTT.

This rearrangement joins TRBV4-3 to TRBJ2-3; D not certain. This CDR3 comprises 15 residues. The germline V and J ends were trimmed by 6 bases and 0 bases, with 13 bases remaining between them. Per germline, CDR1 LGHNA and CDR2 YSLEER. CDR3 coding DNA: TGCGCCAGCAGTCAAAATCGCGGAAGCACAGATACGCAGTATTTT. It yields the protein CASSQNRGSTDTQYF.

This clonotype occurred many times. CDR3 nucleotides: TGCGCCAGCAGCTTGACCCTTAGCGGGGGGAGCACAGATACGCAGTATTTT. It specifies CASSLTLSGGSTDTQYF. The V gene is TRBV5-1, the J gene TRBJ2-3; TRBD2 agrees at 10 bases. The germline V gene has CDR1 SGHRS and CDR2 YFSETQ. The CDR3 totals 17 residues. The V and J ends lost 1 base and 0 bases, in that order; junction bases with no gene match: 5.

CDR3 sequence: CASRRYDEQFF. CDR3 nucleotide sequence: TGTGCCAGCCGAAGGTACGATGAGCAGTTCTTC. V usage is TRBV27 and J usage is TRBJ2-1; D is unclear. This CDR3 region has 11 residues. The V end lost 8 bases, the J end lost 8 bases, and 10 bases lay between the germline ends. The germline V gene has CDR1 MNHEY and CDR2 SMNVEV (reference sequence).

The CDR3: CSRIRLAGYNEQFF. The CDR3 nucleotides read TGCAGCAGGATCAGACTAGCGGGATACAATGAGCAGTTCTTC. The gene calls are TRBV20-1 and TRBJ2-1; 11 nucleotides match TRBD2. This CDR3 is built from 14 residues. Per germline, CDR1 DFQATT and CDR2 SNEGSKA (reference sequence).

The chain has TRBV7-2 and TRBJ2-7, with TRBD2 matching over 8 bases. Germline-derived CDR1 and CDR2 are SGHTA and FQGNSA. This CDR3 has 15 residues. With V trimmed by 5 bases and J by 1 base, 7 bases remained unmatched. CDR3 nucleotide sequence: TGTGCCAGCAGCCCGGGGGGGAGCTTGTCCTACGAGCAGTACTTC. Protein product: CASSPGGSLSYEQYF.

This chain joins TRBV5-1 and TRBJ2-1; a weak D match, TRBD1 (6 bases). Germline CDR1 is SGHRS and CDR2 is YFSETQ. Deletions cut 3 bases from V and 7 bases from J, with 17 bases between. This CDR3 region has 15 residues. The CDR3 spells CASSSAGVIGNEQFF. The CDR3 coding sequence is TGCGCCAGCAGCTCCGCAGGGGTCATAGGGAATGAGCAGTTCTTC.

The rearrangement joins TRBV12-3 or TRBV12-4 to TRBJ2-5; either TRBD1 or TRBD2 may supply D (6 bases each). Trimming shortened V by 7 bases and J by 5 bases, and 14 bases separated the two germline ends. The CDR3 is 13 residues long. CDR3 region: CASIRGVGETQYF. The CDR3 DNA is TGTGCCAGCATTAGGGGGGTCGGGGAGACCCAGTACTTC.

The CDR3 DNA reads as TGTGCCAGCAGAATAGCGGGGGGCCTAGAAACCCAGTACTTC. It specifies CASRIAGGLETQYF. The gene calls are TRBV27 and TRBJ2-5; 10 bases align to TRBD2. The CDR3 has 14 amino acids. Germline trimming cut 6 bases from V and 8 bases from J; bases unmatched to any gene: 9. CDR1 is MNHEY, CDR2 SMNVEV, per germline (reference sequence).

At least ten counts were recorded for this clonotype. The chain has TRBV24-1 and TRBJ2-2; D call uncertain. Looked up from germline, CDR1 is KGHDR and CDR2 is SFDVKD. CDR3 length: 13 amino acids. V was cut by 5 bases and J by 5 bases, with 8 bases left in between. In DNA, the CDR3 is TGTGCCACCAGTGTCGACGGTACCGGGGAGCTGTTTTTT. It specifies CATSVDGTGELFF.

This clonotype was counted many times. The chain is built from TRBV4-3 and TRBJ2-7; a possible D gene is TRBD2 (6 bases). CDR1 and CDR2 from the germline V gene are LGHNA and YSLEER. This CDR3 is 14 amino acids long. V lost 4 bases and J lost 2, with 12 bases in between. For the CDR3, the DNA is TGCGCCAGCAGCCCCTATCCGGGGGCCTACGAGCAGTACTTC. It specifies CASSPYPGAYEQYF.

The J gene is TRBJ2-1, the V gene TRBV11-2; 10 nucleotides line up with TRBD1. The CDR3 loop spans 16 amino acids. CDR1 and CDR2 (germline): SGHAT, FQNNGV. Losses at the gene ends were 5 bases for V and 1 base for J; bases not matched to a gene: 5. The CDR3 reads CASSTRGQGSYNEQFF. The CDR3 coding sequence is TGTGCCAGCAGCACCCGGGGACAGGGGTCCTACAATGAGCAGTTCTTC.

V usage is TRBV5-1 and J usage is TRBJ2-3; 8 nucleotides agree with TRBD1. CDR1 and CDR2 from the germline V gene are SGHRS and YFSETQ. The CDR3 sequence is 14 residues long. Germline trimming cut 6 bases from V and 3 bases from J; bases unmatched to any gene: 6. The DNA of the CDR3 is TGCGCCAGCATAAAAGGGGACAGGACAGATACGCAGTATTTT. This sequence encodes CASIKGDRTDTQYF.

The chain couples TRBV12-3 or TRBV12-4 to TRBJ2-7; D tentatively reads TRBD1 or TRBD2 (6 bases each). Trimming removed 3 bases from V and 5 bases from J, with 17 bases in between. CDR3 length equals 15 residues. This CDR3 is CASSFGMGGGHEQYV. The CDR3 bases are TGTGCCAGCAGTTTTGGGATGGGGGGCGGACACGAGCAGTACGTC.

This clonotype was detected only a few times. V usage is TRBV6-5 and J usage is TRBJ1-2; 8 nucleotides match TRBD1. Germline V gives CDR1 MNHEY, CDR2 SVGAGI. The V segment lost 4 bases and the J segment 10 bases; nucleotides outside the gene matches: 14. The CDR3 is 15 residues long. Here the CDR3 DNA reads TGTGCCAGCAGTTCCGCCCGGACAGGGTCCGTTGTCTACACCTTC. This gives the protein CASSSARTGSVVYTF.

This clonotype has ten or more counts. V gene TRBV4-3 combines with J gene TRBJ2-3; 7 nucleotides agree with TRBD2. CDR1 LGHNA and CDR2 YSLEER come from the germline V gene. V lost 2 bases to trimming and J lost 2 bases; unmatched junction nucleotides: 7. The CDR3 runs 16 residues. Here the CDR3 DNA reads TGCGCCAGCAGCCAAATCGTAGCGGGCTTCACAGATACGCAGTATTTT. Its protein product is CASSQIVAGFTDTQYF.

This clonotype was seen only a few times. The chain links TRBV6-6 to TRBJ2-7; 7 nucleotides match TRBD1. The CDR3 sequence is 14 residues long. V gave up 6 bases and J gave up 1 base; unmatched junction bases: 6. Germline V gene sequence: CDR1 MNHNY, CDR2 SVGAGI (reference sequence). CDR3: CASRVGQSSYEQYF. CDR3 in DNA: TGTGCCAGCAGAGTGGGACAGAGTTCCTACGAGCAGTACTTC.

The chain combines TRBV20-1 with TRBJ2-5; D remains unclear. CDR3 length: 15 amino acids. V was cut by 3 bases and J by 6 bases, with 20 bases left in between. CDR1 is DFQATT and CDR2 is SNEGSKA in the germline V gene (reference sequence). DNA of the CDR3: TGCAGTGCTAGTAGAGGTCTAGGTGGATTGAAGACCCAGTACTTC. This gives the protein CSASRGLGGLKTQYF.